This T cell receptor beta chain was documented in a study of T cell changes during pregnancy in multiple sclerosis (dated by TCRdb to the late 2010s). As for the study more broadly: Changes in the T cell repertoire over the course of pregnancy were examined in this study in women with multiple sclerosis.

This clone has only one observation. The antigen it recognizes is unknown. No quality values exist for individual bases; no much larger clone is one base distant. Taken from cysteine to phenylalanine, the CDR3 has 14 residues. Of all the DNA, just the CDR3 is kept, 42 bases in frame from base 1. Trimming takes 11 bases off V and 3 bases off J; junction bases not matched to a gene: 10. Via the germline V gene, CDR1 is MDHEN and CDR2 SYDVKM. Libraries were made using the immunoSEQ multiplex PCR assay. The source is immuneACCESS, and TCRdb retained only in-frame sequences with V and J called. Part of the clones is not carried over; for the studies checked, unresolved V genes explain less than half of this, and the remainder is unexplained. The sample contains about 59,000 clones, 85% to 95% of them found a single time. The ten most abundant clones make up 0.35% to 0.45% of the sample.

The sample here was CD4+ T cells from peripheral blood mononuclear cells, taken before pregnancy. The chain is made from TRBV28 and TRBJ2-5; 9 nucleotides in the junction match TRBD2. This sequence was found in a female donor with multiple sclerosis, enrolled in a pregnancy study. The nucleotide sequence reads TGTGCCGCACGGGGTAGCGGGAGAAAAGAGACCCAGTACTTC. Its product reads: CAARGSGRKETQYF.